Listed here are 16 T cell receptor beta chains from one sample, sequenced in a study of OX40 agonist ivuxolimab in advanced cancers. The library was built by means of the immunoSEQ multiplex PCR assay. Held by TCRdb, this immuneACCESS table contains in-frame sequences only and omits some clones. Under half of the omission traces to an unresolved V gene where checked; the cause of the rest is unknown. The sample table records 40,000 to 50,000 clones; more than 70% of these occur just once. About 0.6% of the sample goes to the ten largest clones. The sample here was CD4+ or CD8+ T cells sorted from blood, taken in a trial of the OX40 agonist ivuxolimab. The receptors derive from an adult with an advanced solid tumor such as melanoma, head and neck, liver or kidney cancer.

The rearrangement uses TRBV19 and TRBJ2-1; TRBD1 matches 9 bases. CDR1 LNHDA and CDR2 SQIVND come from the germline V gene (reference sequence). The J segment lost 7 bases and the V segment lost 4 bases, leaving 2 bases of the junction unmatched. The CDR3 contains 13 residues. Here the CDR3 DNA reads TGTGCCAGTAGTAGGGACAGGGATAATGAGCAGTTCTTC. Its translation: CASSRDRDNEQFF.

In DNA, the CDR3 is TGTGCCAGCAGCCAAGGAGCCAGCGGGTCGAGCACAGATACGCAGTATTTT. This translates into CASSQGASGSSTDTQYF. The chain is built from TRBV4-2 and TRBJ2-3; weak D call: TRBD2 (6 bases). V gave up 1 base and J gave up 0 bases, with 14 bases separating them. The CDR3 covers 17 residues. Germline CDR1 is LGHNA and CDR2 is YNFKEQ.

The table lists this clone with a count of one. A junction end diverges from the germline sequence, so it may reflect a read error. This chain uses TRBV7-7 with TRBJ2-2; D tentatively fits TRBD1 or TRBD2 (6 bases each). CDR1 is SSHAT, CDR2 FNYEAQ, per germline (reference sequence). The CDR3 spans 19 residues. This chain's CDR3 is CASSSITEEGVGGRGELFF. Written as DNA, the CDR3 is TGTGCTAGCAGCTCAATCACCGAGGAGGGGGTCGGTGGTCGCGGGGAGCTGTTTTTT.

The chain carries TRBV29-1 and TRBJ2-3, with D possibly matching TRBD2 (6 bases). V lost 4 bases and J lost 1, with 9 bases in between. Germline V gene lookup returns CDR1 SQVTM and CDR2 ANQGSEA. The CDR3 runs 13 residues. The CDR3 reads CSVAGLRTDTQYF. CDR3 nucleotide sequence: TGCAGCGTTGCGGGACTCCGCACAGATACGCAGTATTTT.

The chain carries TRBV7-8 and TRBJ2-7; 7 nucleotides agree with TRBD2. V shed 4 bases and J 0 bases; nucleotides not matched to a gene: 9. The CDR3 is 16 amino acids. The germline V gene encodes CDR1 SGHVS and CDR2 FQNEAQ. The CDR3 coding sequence is TGTGCCAGCAGCTCCTCCAACGGGGGGTACTCCTACGAGCAGTACTTC. Amino acid sequence: CASSSSNGGYSYEQYF. Complete variable domain (other parts from reference TRBV7-8 and TRBJ2-7): GAGVSQSPRYKVAKRGQDVALRCDPISGHVSLFWYQQALGQGPEFLTYFQNEAQLDKSGLPSDRFFAERPEGSVSTLKIQRTQQEDSAVYLCASSSSNGGYSYEQYFGPGTRLTVT.

The genes are TRBV6-5 and TRBJ1-2; TRBD1 agrees at 8 bases. J lost 8 bases, V lost 5 bases, and 13 bases had no gene match. The CDR3 sequence is 15 residues long. Looked up from germline, CDR1 is MNHEY and CDR2 is SVGAGI. The CDR3 DNA reads TGTGCCAGCAGTAGACTACGGGACAGGAAAGGCGGCTACACCTTC. Encoded protein: CASSRLRDRKGGYTF.

The chain combines TRBV7-9 with TRBJ2-1; 9 bases are a match to TRBD1. The J segment lost 3 bases and the V segment lost 5 bases, leaving 5 bases of the junction unmatched. CDR1 is SEHNR and CDR2 is FQNEAQ in the germline V gene (reference sequence). This CDR3 contains 15 residues. CDR3 loop: CASSPGTGNYNEQFF. DNA of the CDR3: TGTGCCAGCAGCCCCGGGACAGGGAACTACAATGAGCAGTTCTTC. Based on the CDR3 plus reference TRBV7-9 and TRBJ2-1, the full variable domain is DTGVSQNPRHKITKRGQNVTFRCDPISEHNRLYWYRQTLGQGPEFLTYFQNEAQLEKSRLLSDRFSAERPKGSFSTLEIQRTEQGDSAMYLCASSPGTGNYNEQFFGPGTRLTVL.

The chain uses TRBV7-2 and TRBJ2-2; the D is unclear. Germline V CDR1 and CDR2: SGHTA, FQGNSA. There are 15 residues in the CDR3. V gave up 7 bases and J gave up 3 bases, with 15 bases separating them. As DNA, the CDR3 is TGTGCCAGCACTCGAGGCCAGCCGGACACCGGGGAGCTGTTTTTT. It yields the protein CASTRGQPDTGELFF. Drawing the rest from reference TRBV7-2 and TRBJ2-2, the complete variable domain is GAGVSQSPSNKVTEKGKDVELRCDPISGHTALYWYRQSLGQGLEFLIYFQGNSAPDKSGLPSDRFSAERTGGSVSTLTIQRTQQEDSAVYLCASTRGQPDTGELFFGEGSRLTVL.

The chain uses TRBV11-3 and TRBJ2-1, with D possibly matching TRBD2 (5 bases). The germline V and J ends were trimmed by 1 base and 0 bases, with 10 bases remaining between them. Germline V CDR1 and CDR2: SGHNT, YENEEA. The CDR3 extends over 16 amino acids. CDR3 in amino acids: CASSLGTSGSYNEQFF. The CDR3, as DNA: TGTGCCAGCAGCTTAGGCACTAGTGGCTCCTACAATGAGCAGTTCTTC.

The rearrangement uses TRBV11-2 and TRBJ1-4, with 8 bases that match TRBD1. CDR3 length: 15 residues. The ends lost 4 bases at V and 7 bases at J; junction bases unmatched: 8. Per the germline V gene, CDR1 is SGHAT and CDR2 is FQNNGV. The CDR3 region is CASSYTDRGSEKLFF. CDR3 nucleotide sequence: TGTGCCAGCAGCTATACTGACAGGGGAAGTGAAAAACTGTTTTTT. Variable domain in full (rest from reference TRBV11-2 and TRBJ1-4): EAGVAQSPRYKIIEKRQSVAFWCNPISGHATLYWYQQILGQGPKLLIQFQNNGVVDDSQLPKDRFSAERLKGVDSTLKIQPAKLEDSAVYLCASSYTDRGSEKLFFGSGTQLSVL.

The V and J genes are TRBV6-5 and TRBJ2-7; the D is unclear. Trimming pared 2 bases from V and 3 bases from J, leaving 11 bases between. The CDR3 is made up of 14 amino acids. CDR1 and CDR2 from the germline V gene are MNHEY and SVGAGI. CDR3 amino acids: CASSYIPVDYEQYF. CDR3 bases: TGTGCCAGCAGTTACATCCCCGTCGACTACGAGCAGTACTTC.

This clone was seen only a few times. The genes are TRBV6-1 and TRBJ2-1; 10 nucleotides match TRBD1. Trimming at V came to 3 bases and at J to 3 bases, leaving 2 bases not matched to a gene. CDR1 MNHNS and CDR2 SASEGT come from the germline V gene. This CDR3 has 15 residues. CDR3 protein: CASSDRDRGYNEQFF. The CDR3 DNA reads TGTGCCAGCAGTGATCGGGACAGGGGCTACAATGAGCAGTTCTTC.

The CDR3 DNA reads TGTGCCAGCAGCTTAGAATTCGAGGGCTCCTACGAGCAGTACTTC. Its translation: CASSLEFEGSYEQYF. The gene calls are TRBV7-9 and TRBJ2-7; a possible D gene is TRBD2 (5 bases). Trimming pared 1 base from V and 0 bases from J, leaving 10 bases between. The germline gives CDR1 SEHNR, CDR2 FQNEAQ (reference sequence). This CDR3 has 15 residues.

This chain links TRBV7-3 with TRBJ2-3; 7 positions match TRBD1. The junction had 5 bases not matched to a gene; V was cut back by 9 bases and J by 2 bases. Germline V gene data show CDR1 as SGHTA and CDR2 as FQGTGA. The CDR3 is 13 amino acids. The CDR3 loop is CASRQGPTDTQYF. Here the CDR3 DNA reads TGTGCCAGTCGACAGGGACCCACAGATACGCAGTATTTT.

V usage is TRBV5-1 and J usage is TRBJ2-2; 13 bases agree with TRBD2. CDR1 SGHRS and CDR2 YFSETQ come from the germline V gene. Trimming at V came to 0 bases and at J to 4 bases, leaving 3 bases not matched to a gene. The CDR3 covers 17 residues. This CDR3 is CASSLGRTSGGTGELFF. The DNA for the CDR3 is TGCGCCAGCAGCTTGGGAAGGACTAGCGGGGGCACCGGGGAGCTGTTTTTT.

This chain links TRBV27 with TRBJ1-6; no clear D. There are 17 residues in the CDR3. Trimming took 6 bases from V and 0 from J, leaving 15 bases between them. The V gene's germline CDR1 is MNHEY and CDR2 SMNVEV (reference sequence). CDR3 sequence: CASSHSWRSSYNSPLHF. The CDR3 coding sequence is TGTGCCAGCAGCCATTCGTGGAGGAGCTCCTATAATTCACCCCTCCACTTT.